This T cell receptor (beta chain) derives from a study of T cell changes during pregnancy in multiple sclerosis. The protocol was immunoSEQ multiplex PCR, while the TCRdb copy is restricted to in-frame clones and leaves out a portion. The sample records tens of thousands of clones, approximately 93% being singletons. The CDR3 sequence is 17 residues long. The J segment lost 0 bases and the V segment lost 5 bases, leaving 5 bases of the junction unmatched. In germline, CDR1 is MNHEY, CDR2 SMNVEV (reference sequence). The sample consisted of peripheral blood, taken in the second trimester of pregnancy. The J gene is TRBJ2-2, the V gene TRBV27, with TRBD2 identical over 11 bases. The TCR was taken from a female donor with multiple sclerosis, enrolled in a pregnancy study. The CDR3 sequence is CASSELAGDPNTGELFF. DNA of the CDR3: TGTGCCAGCAGTGAACTAGCGGGGGACCCGAACACCGGGGAGCTGTTTTTT.